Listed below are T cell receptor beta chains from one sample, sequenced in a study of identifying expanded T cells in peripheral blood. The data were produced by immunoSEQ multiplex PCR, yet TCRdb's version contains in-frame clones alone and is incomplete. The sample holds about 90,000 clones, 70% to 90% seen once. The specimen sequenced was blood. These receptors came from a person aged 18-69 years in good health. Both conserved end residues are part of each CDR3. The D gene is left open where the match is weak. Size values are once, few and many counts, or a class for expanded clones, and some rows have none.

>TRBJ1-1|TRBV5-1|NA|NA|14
CASSLAGGNTEAFF
TGCGCCAGCAGCTTGGCCGGTGGGAACACTGAAGCTTTCTTT
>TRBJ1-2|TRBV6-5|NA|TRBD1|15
CASSLTGTGIYGYTF
TGTGCCAGCAGTCTCACCGGGACAGGAATTTATGGCTACACCTTC
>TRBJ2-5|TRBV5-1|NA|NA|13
CASSFRIQETQYF
TGCGCCAGCAGCTTCAGGATTCAAGAGACCCAGTACTTC
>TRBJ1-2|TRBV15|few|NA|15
CATSRGIGINYGYTF
TGTGCCACCAGCAGGGGCATCGGAATCAACTATGGCTACACCTTC
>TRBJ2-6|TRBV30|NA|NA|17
CAWRSRDRDSGANVLTF
TGTGCCTGGAGATCGCGGGACCGCGACTCTGGGGCCAACGTCCTGACTTTC
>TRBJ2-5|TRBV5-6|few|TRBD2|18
CASSTDRGLAGLQETQYF
TGTGCCAGCAGCACGGACAGGGGACTAGCGGGGCTTCAGGAGACCCAGTACTTC
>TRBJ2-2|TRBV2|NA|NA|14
CASSATRDTGELFF
TGTGCCAGCAGCGCCACGAGGGACACCGGGGAGCTGTTTTTT
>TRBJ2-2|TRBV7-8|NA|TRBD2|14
CASSFRLASGELFF
TGTGCCAGCAGCTTTAGACTAGCGTCCGGGGAGCTGTTTTTT
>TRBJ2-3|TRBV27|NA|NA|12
CASSSNMDTQYF
TGTGCCAGCAGTTCCAATATGGATACGCAGTATTTT
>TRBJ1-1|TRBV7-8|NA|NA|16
CASSYRSPRENTEAFF
TGTGCCAGCAGTTATAGATCCCCCAGGGAGAACACTGAAGCTTTCTTT
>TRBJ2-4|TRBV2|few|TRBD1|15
CASRSDRDRLNIQYF
TGTGCCAGCAGGAGTGACCGGGACAGACTAAACATTCAGTACTTC
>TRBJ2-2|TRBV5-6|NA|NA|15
CASSYDGMDTGELFF
TGTGCCAGCAGCTACGATGGGATGGACACCGGGGAGCTGTTTTTT
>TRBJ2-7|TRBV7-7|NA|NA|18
CASSLEVKVKAGPYEQYF
TGTGCCAGCAGCTTAGAAGTTAAGGTTAAGGCAGGGCCCTACGAGCAGTACTTC
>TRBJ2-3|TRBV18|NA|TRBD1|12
CASSPDRSTQYF
TGTGCCAGCTCCCCGGACAGGTCTACGCAGTATTTT
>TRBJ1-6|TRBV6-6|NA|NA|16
CASSYSTVTYNSPLHF
TGTGCCAGCAGTTACTCGACGGTAACCTATAATTCACCCCTCCACTTT
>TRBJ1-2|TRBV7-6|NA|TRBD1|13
CASSIGQGGSYTF
TGTGCCAGCAGCATCGGACAGGGGGGAAGCTACACCTTC
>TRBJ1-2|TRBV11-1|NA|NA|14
CASSFSQGRGSHTF
TGTGCCAGCAGCTTTTCTCAGGGCCGGGGGTCCCACACCTTC
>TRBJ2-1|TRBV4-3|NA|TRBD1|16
CASSQEYGTGGNEQFF
TGCGCCAGCAGCCAAGAATACGGGACAGGGGGCAATGAGCAGTTCTTC
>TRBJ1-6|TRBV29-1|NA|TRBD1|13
CSVMGQGNSPLHF
TGCAGCGTTATGGGACAGGGGAATTCACCCCTCCACTTT
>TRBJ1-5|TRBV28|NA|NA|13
CASTLGPNQPQHF
TGTGCCAGCACCCTGGGCCCTAATCAGCCCCAGCATTTT
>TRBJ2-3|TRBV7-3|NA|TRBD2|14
CASSRGGVPDTQYF
TGTGCCAGCAGCCGCGGGGGGGTACCAGATACGCAGTATTTT
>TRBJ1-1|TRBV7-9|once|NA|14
CASSLSRLNTEAFF
TGTGCCAGCAGCTTGAGCAGGTTGAACACTGAAGCTTTCTTT
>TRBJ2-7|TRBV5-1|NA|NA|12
CASSSTLYEQYF
TGCGCCAGCAGCTCCACCCTCTACGAGCAGTACTTC
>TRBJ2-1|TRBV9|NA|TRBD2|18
CASSFHRSGRTSYNEQFF
TGTGCCAGCAGCTTCCATCGTAGCGGGCGGACCTCCTACAATGAGCAGTTCTTC
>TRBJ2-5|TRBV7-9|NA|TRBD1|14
CASSHGQGQETQYF
TGTGCCAGCAGCCACGGACAGGGGCAAGAGACCCAGTACTTC
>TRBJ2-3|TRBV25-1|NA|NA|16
CASSERDPRKGDTQYF
TGTGCCAGCAGTGAACGGGACCCAAGAAAGGGAGATACGCAGTATTTT
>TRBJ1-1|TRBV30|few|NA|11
CANSANTEAFF
TGTGCCAACTCCGCGAACACTGAAGCTTTCTTT
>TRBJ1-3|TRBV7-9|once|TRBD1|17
CASSLAVTGSSGNTIYF
TGTGCCAGCAGCTTAGCTGTGACAGGGTCTTCTGGAAACACCATATATTTT
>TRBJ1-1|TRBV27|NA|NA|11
CASYMNTEAFF
TGTGCCAGCTATATGAACACTGAAGCTTTCTTT
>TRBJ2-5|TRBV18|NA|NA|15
CASSPRSRVEETQYF
TGTGCCAGCTCACCACGAAGCAGGGTTGAAGAGACCCAGTACTTC
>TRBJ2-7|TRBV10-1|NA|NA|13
CASTLRRSYEQYF
TGCGCCAGCACACTCAGGCGCTCCTACGAGCAGTACTTC
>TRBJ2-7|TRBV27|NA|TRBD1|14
CASSLSGQAYEQYF
TGTGCCAGCAGTTTAAGTGGACAGGCCTACGAGCAGTACTTC